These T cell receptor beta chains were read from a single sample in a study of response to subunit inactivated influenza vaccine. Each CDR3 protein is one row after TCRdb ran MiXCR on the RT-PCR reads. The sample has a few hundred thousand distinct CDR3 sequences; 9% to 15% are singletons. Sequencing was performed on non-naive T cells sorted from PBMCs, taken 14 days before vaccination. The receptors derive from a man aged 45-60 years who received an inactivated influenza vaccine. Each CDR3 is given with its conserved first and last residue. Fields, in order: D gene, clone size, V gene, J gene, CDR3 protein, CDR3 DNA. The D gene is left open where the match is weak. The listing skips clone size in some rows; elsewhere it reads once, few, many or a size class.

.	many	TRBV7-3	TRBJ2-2	CASSPRGATGELFF	TGTGCCAGCAGCCCGAGGGGGGCCACCGGGGAGCTGTTTTTT
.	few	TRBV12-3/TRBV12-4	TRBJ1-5	CASSLPGGSNQPQHF	TGTGCCAGCAGTCTACCCGGGGGTAGCAATCAGCCCCAGCATTTT
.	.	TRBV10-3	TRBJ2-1	CAISEMVPPAGEQFF	TGTGCCATCAGTGAGATGGTACCGCCCGCTGGTGAGCAGTTCTTC
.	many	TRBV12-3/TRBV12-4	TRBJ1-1	CASHFPRGTGTEAFF	TGTGCCAGCCACTTTCCCCGGGGGACGGGGACTGAAGCTTTCTTT
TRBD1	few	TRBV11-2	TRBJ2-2	CASSNRDSTGELFF	TGTGCCAGCTCTAATAGGGACAGCACCGGGGAGCTGTTTTTT
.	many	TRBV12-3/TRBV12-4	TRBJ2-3	CASSSTSYTQYF	TGTGCCAGCAGTTCGACCTCCTATACGCAGTATTTT
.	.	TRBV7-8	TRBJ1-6	CASSLRRGAPLHF	TGTGCCAGCAGCTTACGCAGGGGTGCACCCCTCCACTTT
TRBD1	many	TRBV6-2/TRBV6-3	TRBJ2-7	CASTGRGPYEQYF	TGTGCCAGCACGGGCAGGGGGCCCTACGAGCAGTACTTC
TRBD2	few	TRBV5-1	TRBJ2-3	CASSKGLAGLPKDTQYF	TGCGCCAGCAGCAAAGGACTAGCGGGGTTACCCAAGGATACGCAGTATTTT
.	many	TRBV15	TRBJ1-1	CATSPTVPDTEAFF	TGTGCCACCAGCCCGACAGTCCCGGACACTGAAGCTTTCTTT
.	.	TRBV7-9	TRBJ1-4	CASSSSAVPGEKLFF	TGTGCCAGCAGCTCTTCTGCAGTCCCGGGTGAAAAACTGTTTTTT
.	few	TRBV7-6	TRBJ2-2	CASSLEDGSNTGELFF	TGTGCCAGCAGCTTAGAGGACGGATCGAACACCGGGGAGCTGTTTTTT
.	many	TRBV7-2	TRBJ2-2	CASSLGGRGTGELFF	TGTGCCAGCAGCTTAGGAGGGAGAGGCACCGGGGAGCTGTTTTTT